What follows describes a single TCR beta chain. This sample stems from a study of siplizumab effects on memory and regulatory T cells. Clones were read by immunoSEQ multiplex PCR, and TCRdb kept only the in-frame ones, dropping some. The table includes tens of thousands of clones, roughly 93% detected once. This sequence was found in a human donor in good health. The sample consisted of CD8+ T cells sorted from blood.

CDR3 sequence (DNA): TGCGCCAGCAGCCAAGACTTCTACGAGCAGTACTTC. Translation: CASSQDFYEQYF. The chain couples TRBV4-1 to TRBJ2-7, with D uncertain. The germline CDR1 and CDR2 sequences are MGHRA and YSYEKL. V lost 0 bases and J lost 3, with 3 bases in between. CDR3 length equals 12 residues.